The 27 T cell receptor beta chains in this list originate from one sample, sequenced in a study of control samples from healthy donors and cancer patients. Profiled with immunoSEQ multiplex PCR; TCRdb holds only in-frame clones, not every one. In the table there are about 120,000 clones, roughly 87% of which are singletons. Sequencing was carried out using blood. All receptors come from a man younger than 35 in good health.

The chain combines TRBV6-2 or TRBV6-3 with TRBJ1-3, with a tentative D call TRBD1 (6 bases). There are 14 residues in the CDR3. Germline loops: CDR1 MNHEY, CDR2 SVGEGT. Trimming cost V 6 bases and J 0 bases, with 9 bases left between them. This CDR3 reads CASSRQDSGNTIYF. Here the CDR3 DNA reads TGTGCCAGCAGCCGACAGGACTCTGGAAACACCATATATTTT.

This clone was seen a handful of times. This chain connects TRBV9 to TRBJ2-3; 9 bases are a match to TRBD2. Germline V gene lookup returns CDR1 SGDLS and CDR2 YYNGEE. J lost 4 bases, V lost 3 bases, and 9 bases had no gene match. CDR3 length: 16 amino acids. The CDR3 DNA follows: TGTGCCAGCAGCGAGGCTGGTAGCGGGAGACCAGATACGCAGTATTTT. Translating it yields CASSEAGSGRPDTQYF. Together with reference TRBV9 and TRBJ2-3, the CDR3 gives the full variable domain: DSGVTQTPKHLITATGQRVTLRCSPRSGDLSVYWYQQSLDQGLQFLIQYYNGEERAKGNILERFSAQQFPDLHSELNLSSLELGDSALYFCASSEAGSGRPDTQYFGPGTRLTVL.

This chain joins TRBV27 and TRBJ2-7; TRBD2 aligns across 7 bases. The CDR3 sequence is 17 residues long. The V gene end was trimmed by 0 bases and the J gene end by 1 base; junction bases not matched to a gene: 9. Germline CDR1 and CDR2: MNHEY and SMNVEV (reference sequence). CDR3 in amino acids: CASSLSIGDYQSYEQYF. The DNA for the CDR3 is TGTGCCAGCAGTTTATCGATAGGGGACTACCAGTCCTACGAGCAGTACTTC.

This clone was counted between two and nine times. The rearrangement links TRBV7-2 to TRBJ2-7; D might be TRBD1 (6 bases). Germline lookup yields CDR1 SGHTA and CDR2 FQGNSA. V shed 3 bases and J shed 2 bases, with 8 bases lying between them. The CDR3 loop spans 13 amino acids. CDR3 DNA sequence: TGTGCCAGCAGCTTGGACAGAACCTACGAGCAGTACTTC. Translating gives CASSLDRTYEQYF.

This chain links TRBV28 with TRBJ2-7; 7 nucleotides match TRBD2. Germline V CDR1 and CDR2: MDHEN, SYDVKM. V was pared by 8 bases and J by 3 bases, with 7 bases of the junction left unmatched. The CDR3 has 13 residues. CDR3 DNA sequence: TGTGCCAGCCGAGGACTAGTTCACTACGAGCAGTACTTC. This translates into CASRGLVHYEQYF.

The rearrangement uses TRBV7-3 and TRBJ2-7; 8 positions match TRBD2. The V gene's germline CDR1 is SGHTA and CDR2 FQGTGA. The V gene end was trimmed by 0 bases and the J gene end by 3 bases; junction bases not matched to a gene: 4. The CDR3 loop spans 15 amino acids. The CDR3 nucleotides are TGTGCCAGCAGCTTAACAACGGGAGGGGGCTACGAGCAGTACTTC. It codes for CASSLTTGGGYEQYF.

This clone came up once. The V and J genes are TRBV6-4 and TRBJ2-1; 12 bases fit TRBD2. The germline V gene has CDR1 MRHNA and CDR2 SNTAGT. The CDR3 has 15 residues. The ends lost 6 bases at V and 7 bases at J; junction bases unmatched: 7. The CDR3 reads CASRPTSGSINEQFF. The DNA of the CDR3 is TGTGCCAGCAGACCGACTAGCGGGAGTATAAATGAGCAGTTCTTC.

There are a few counts of this clone. The V call is TRBV6-5, the J call TRBJ1-1; D perhaps matches TRBD1 (5 bases). Trimming pared 7 bases from V and 0 bases from J, leaving 15 bases between. The germline CDR1 and CDR2 sequences are MNHEY and SVGAGI. This CDR3 comprises 15 residues. CDR3 residues: CASTHGAVMNTEAFF. The DNA for the CDR3 is TGTGCCAGCACCCACGGGGCAGTCATGAACACTGAAGCTTTCTTT.

This clone was detected a few times. This chain joins TRBV28 and TRBJ1-3; D is undetermined. The V end was cut by 4 bases, the J end by 5 bases, with 15 bases between. Germline V lookup: CDR1 MDHEN, CDR2 SYDVKM. The CDR3 consists of 15 residues. The CDR3 loop is CASSSTRVIRNTIYF. CDR3 sequence (DNA): TGTGCCAGCAGTTCGACTCGGGTCATTAGAAACACCATATATTTT.

The chain joins TRBV7-2 to TRBJ2-2; 12 bases fit TRBD2. Germline CDR1 is SGHTA and CDR2 is FQGNSA. V lost 3 bases and J lost 5; bases outside the gene matches: 4. The CDR3 totals 16 residues. The CDR3 reads CASSFRTSGKTGELFF. Here the CDR3 DNA reads TGTGCCAGCAGCTTTCGGACTAGCGGGAAAACCGGGGAGCTGTTTTTT.

The chain links TRBV7-8 to TRBJ2-3; D remains ambiguous. V was cut by 4 bases and J by 2 bases, with 7 bases left in between. Germline values: CDR1 SGHVS, CDR2 FQNEAQ. CDR3 length equals 13 residues. CDR3: CASSSHLTDTQYF. DNA for the CDR3: TGTGCCAGCAGCTCACACCTCACAGATACGCAGTATTTT.

Only a few counts were recorded for this clone. This chain connects TRBV9 to TRBJ2-3; weak D call: TRBD2 (6 bases). The CDR3 is made up of 15 amino acids. Germline lookup yields CDR1 SGDLS and CDR2 YYNGEE. V was cut by 0 bases and J by 1 base, with 9 bases left in between. CDR3 DNA: TGTGCCAGCAGCGTAGCGGGAGCGGGCACAGATACGCAGTATTTT. Translated: CASSVAGAGTDTQYF. Based on the CDR3 plus reference TRBV9 and TRBJ2-3, the full variable domain is DSGVTQTPKHLITATGQRVTLRCSPRSGDLSVYWYQQSLDQGLQFLIQYYNGEERAKGNILERFSAQQFPDLHSELNLSSLELGDSALYFCASSVAGAGTDTQYFGPGTRLTVL.

The chain recombines TRBV15 with TRBJ1-3; a weak D match, TRBD1 (6 bases). Trimming left V 5 bases short and J 0 bases short, with 11 bases between. The CDR3 is 15 residues long. Germline CDR1 LNHNV, CDR2 YYDKDF (reference sequence). The CDR3, as DNA: TGTGCCACCAGCTTACGGACAGTCTCTGGAAACACCATATATTTT. Its translation is CATSLRTVSGNTIYF.

The rearrangement links TRBV13 to TRBJ2-7; 14 nucleotides line up with TRBD2. CDR1 is PRHDT and CDR2 is FYEKMQ in the germline V gene (reference sequence). V was clipped by 0 bases and J by 4 bases; unmatched bases: 2. The CDR3 is 16 residues long. CDR3 protein: CASSLGRTSGRYEQYF. The CDR3 DNA sequence: TGTGCCAGCAGCTTAGGTCGGACTAGCGGGAGGTACGAGCAGTACTTC.

The chain carries TRBV28 and TRBJ2-4, with a tentative D call TRBD2 (5 bases). The CDR3 runs 13 residues. V was clipped by 3 bases and J by 7 bases, with 10 bases between them. Germline V lookup: CDR1 MDHEN, CDR2 SYDVKM. As DNA, the CDR3 is TGTGCCAGCAGTTTTTCGGGATTCAACATTCAGTACTTC. Protein sequence: CASSFSGFNIQYF.

This chain uses TRBV6-4 with TRBJ2-2; D is uncertain. CDR1 and CDR2 (germline): MRHNA, SNTAGT. Trimming shortened V by 6 bases and J by 6 bases, and 11 bases separated the two germline ends. There are 13 residues in the CDR3. The CDR3 here is CASRDSRAGELFF. In DNA, the CDR3 is TGTGCCAGCAGAGATTCTAGGGCCGGGGAGCTGTTTTTT.

The V and J genes are TRBV28 and TRBJ2-7, with 7 bases that match TRBD1. CDR3 length: 15 amino acids. The germline gives CDR1 MDHEN, CDR2 SYDVKM. V shed 0 bases, J shed 5 bases, and the junction held 7 bases outside the gene matches. For the CDR3, the DNA is TGTGCCAGCAGTTTATGGGGTGGACAGGACCACGAGCAGTACTTC. Translation gives CASSLWGGQDHEQYF. Full variable domain (outside the CDR3, taken from reference TRBV28 and TRBJ2-7): DVKVTQSSRYLVKRTGEKVFLECVQDMDHENMFWYRQDPGLGLRLIYFSYDVKMKEKGDIPEGYSVSREKKERFSLILESASTNQTSMYLCASSLWGGQDHEQYFGPGTRLTVT.

The rearrangement links TRBV5-1 to TRBJ1-2, with D unresolved. CDR1 and CDR2 from the germline V gene are SGHRS and YFSETQ. The CDR3 spans 13 residues. Trimming pared 0 bases from V and 0 bases from J, leaving 3 bases between. Here the CDR3 reads CASSLESNYGYTF. CDR3 bases: TGCGCCAGCAGCTTGGAGTCTAACTATGGCTACACCTTC.

The chain combines TRBV19 with TRBJ1-4; D unclear. Germline CDR1 and CDR2: LNHDA and SQIVND (reference sequence). Trimming pared 8 bases from V and 3 bases from J, leaving 10 bases between. This CDR3 has 13 amino acids. CDR3 sequence (DNA): TGTGCCAGTTCCTCCCTGCCTAATGAAAAACTGTTTTTT. Translated: CASSSLPNEKLFF. Looking up the rest from reference TRBV19 and TRBJ1-4 gives the full variable domain: DGGITQSPKYLFRKEGQNVTLSCEQNLNHDAMYWYRQDPGQGLRLIYYSQIVNDFQKGDIAEGYSVSREKKESFPLTVTSAQKNPTAFYLCASSSLPNEKLFFGSGTQLSVL.

CDR3 sequence: CASSFAGSSYNEQFF. As DNA, the CDR3 is TGTGCCAGCAGTTTTGCGGGTAGCTCCTACAATGAGCAGTTCTTC. The gene calls are TRBV28 and TRBJ2-1; the D gene is possibly TRBD2 (5 bases). Looked up from germline, CDR1 is MDHEN and CDR2 is SYDVKM. Deletions cut 3 bases from V and 0 bases from J, with 9 bases between. This CDR3 spans 15 amino acids.

The chain is built from TRBV27 and TRBJ1-2; 10 nucleotides line up with TRBD1. J lost 4 bases, V lost 5 bases, and 13 bases had no gene match. The CDR3 is made up of 17 amino acids. The germline gives CDR1 MNHEY, CDR2 SMNVEV (reference sequence). CDR3 in amino acids: CASSLSGQGTSFYGYTF. The CDR3 region has the DNA TGTGCCAGCAGTCTCTCGGGACAGGGGACCTCATTCTATGGCTACACCTTC.

V usage is TRBV19 and J usage is TRBJ2-7, with TRBD2 matching over 9 bases. The CDR3 runs 14 residues. J was trimmed by 6 bases and V by 7 bases; bases with no gene match: 10. The germline V gene encodes CDR1 LNHDA and CDR2 SQIVND (reference sequence). The CDR3 reads CASTSGLAVGEQYF. CDR3 DNA: TGTGCCAGTACCTCGGGACTAGCTGTTGGCGAGCAGTACTTC.

The chain employs TRBV7-2 and TRBJ2-6; 9 bases agree with TRBD2. The CDR3 length is 16 residues. J lost 2 bases, V lost 5 bases, and 4 bases had no gene match. Germline CDR1 is SGHTA and CDR2 is FQGNSA. CDR3 sequence: CASSTRGGAGANVLTF. CDR3 coding DNA: TGTGCCAGCAGCACTCGCGGGGGGGCTGGGGCCAACGTCCTGACTTTC.

The rearrangement joins TRBV6-1 to TRBJ1-5, with D possibly TRBD1 on 5 matching bases. Germline CDR1 MNHNS, CDR2 SASEGT. Trimming removed 2 bases from V and 6 bases from J, with 17 bases in between. The CDR3 length is 16 residues. The CDR3 coding sequence is TGTGCCAGCAGTGAATCAAGGAGGGGTCGTTCTCAGCCCCAGCATTTT. Amino acids: CASSESRRGRSQPQHF.

V is TRBV28 and J is TRBJ1-5; the D is unclear. CDR1 is MDHEN, CDR2 SYDVKM, per germline. The CDR3 sequence is 13 residues long. The ends were cut back, 5 bases at V and 5 bases at J, with 10 bases in the middle. The CDR3 loop reads CASSIPQYQPQHF. DNA for the CDR3: TGTGCCAGCAGTATCCCTCAGTATCAGCCCCAGCATTTT.

This rearrangement joins TRBV5-8 to TRBJ1-2; D unclear. Germline assignment: CDR1 SGHTS and CDR2 YDEGEE. V dropped 1 base and J dropped 8 bases, with 15 bases sitting between them. CDR3 size: 14 residues. DNA of the CDR3: TGTGCCAGCAGCTTGCCGGTAGAACCCTCGGGCTACACCTTC. This sequence encodes CASSLPVEPSGYTF.

The V and J genes are TRBV7-3 and TRBJ2-3; 7 bases are shared with TRBD1. This CDR3 region has 15 residues. The germline CDR1 and CDR2 sequences are SGHTA and FQGTGA. V lost 5 bases, J lost 6 bases, and 11 bases stayed unmatched. CDR3 DNA sequence: TGTGCCAGCAGCCTAGGACAGGTCAGGGCCGATACGCAGTATTTT. Translated, it gives CASSLGQVRADTQYF.